This passage covers 5 T cell receptor beta chains from one sample sequenced in a study of shared clonotypes between healthy human individuals. Assay: immunoSEQ multiplex PCR; the TCRdb copy retains only in-frame clones and omits some. The sample consists of around 1 million clones, 60% to 85% of them appearing once. The sequenced sample consisted of memory CD4+ T cells sorted from blood. Subset of the sample: CD45RA-negative fraction. These receptors were collected from a young man in good health.

Only one count was recorded for this clone. The sample contains more than one DNA sequence encoding this CDR3. The rearrangement links TRBV5-4 to TRBJ2-3; 7 nucleotides agree with TRBD2. The CDR3 covers 15 residues. Germline V gives CDR1 SGHNT, CDR2 YYREEE (reference sequence). V dropped 2 bases and J dropped 2; count of bases not matched to a gene: 5. The CDR3 DNA is TGTGCCAGCAGCTTCCCTAGCGGTGCCACAGATACGCAGTATTTT. This sequence encodes CASSFPSGATDTQYF.

The chain uses TRBV19 and TRBJ2-7; 7 bases are a match to TRBD1. CDR1 is LNHDA and CDR2 is SQIVND in the germline V gene (reference sequence). The length of the CDR3 is 14 residues. Trimming removed 4 bases from V and 7 bases from J; junction bases left unmatched: 10. The DNA of the CDR3 is TGTGCCAGTAGTACACAGGGGTCTCGAGGGGAGCAGTACTTC. Protein sequence: CASSTQGSRGEQYF.

The chain recombines TRBV2 with TRBJ2-1; 9 bases line up with TRBD2. This CDR3 is built from 15 residues. Germline CDR1 SNHLY, CDR2 FYNNEI. Germline trimming cut 4 bases from V and 6 bases from J; bases unmatched to any gene: 7. CDR3 DNA: TGTGCCAGCAGTGGGAATAGCGGGAGTATCAATGAGCAGTTCTTC. Protein: CASSGNSGSINEQFF. The complete variable domain, with remaining parts taken from reference TRBV2 and TRBJ2-1, reads EPEVTQTPSHQVTQMGQEVILRCVPISNHLYFYWYRQILGQKVEFLVSFYNNEISEKSEIFDDQFSVERPDGSNFTLKIRSTKLEDSAMYFCASSGNSGSINEQFFGPGTRLTVL.

This rearrangement joins TRBV5-1 to TRBJ2-7, with 8 positions matching TRBD2. V gave up 3 bases and J gave up 7 bases; unmatched junction bases: 9. The CDR3 contains 14 residues. Germline V gene sequence: CDR1 SGHRS, CDR2 YFSETQ. The CDR3 here is CASSSGGDAGEQYF. CDR3 in DNA: TGCGCCAGCAGCTCCGGGGGGGACGCCGGGGAGCAGTACTTC.

The chain is built from TRBV28 and TRBJ1-2, with TRBD1 matching 10 bases. CDR1 MDHEN and CDR2 SYDVKM come from the germline V gene. The CDR3 has 17 amino acids. V lost 4 bases and J lost 0; bases outside the gene matches: 8. This CDR3 reads CASSSPGQGPSNYGYTF. The CDR3 DNA sequence: TGTGCCAGCAGTTCTCCGGGACAGGGGCCGTCTAACTATGGCTACACCTTC.